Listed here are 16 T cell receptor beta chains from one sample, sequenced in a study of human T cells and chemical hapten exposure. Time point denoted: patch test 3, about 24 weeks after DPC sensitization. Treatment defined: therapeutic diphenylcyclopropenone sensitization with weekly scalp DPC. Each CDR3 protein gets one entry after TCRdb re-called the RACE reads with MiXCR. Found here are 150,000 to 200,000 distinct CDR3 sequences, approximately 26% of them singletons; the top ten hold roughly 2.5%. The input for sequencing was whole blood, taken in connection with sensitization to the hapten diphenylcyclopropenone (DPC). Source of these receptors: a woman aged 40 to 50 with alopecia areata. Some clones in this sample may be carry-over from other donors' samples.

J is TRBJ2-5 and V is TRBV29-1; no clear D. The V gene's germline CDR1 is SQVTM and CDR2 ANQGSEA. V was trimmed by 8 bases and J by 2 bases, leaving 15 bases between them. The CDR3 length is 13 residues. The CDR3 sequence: CSLREQLQETQYF. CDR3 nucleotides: TGCAGCCTGCGCGAACAATTACAAGAGACCCAGTACTTC.

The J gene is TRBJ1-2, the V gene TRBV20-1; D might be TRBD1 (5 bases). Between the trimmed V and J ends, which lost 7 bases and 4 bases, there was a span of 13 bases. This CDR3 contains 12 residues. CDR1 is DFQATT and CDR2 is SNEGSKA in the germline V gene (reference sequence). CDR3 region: CSVTTASYGYTF. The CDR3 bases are TGCAGTGTTACGACAGCTAGCTATGGCTACACCTTC.

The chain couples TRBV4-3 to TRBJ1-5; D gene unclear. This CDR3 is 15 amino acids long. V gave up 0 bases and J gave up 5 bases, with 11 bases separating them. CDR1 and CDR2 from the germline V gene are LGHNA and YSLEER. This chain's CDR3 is CASSQEYNGYQPQHF. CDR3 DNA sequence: TGCGCCAGCAGCCAAGAGTATAACGGTTATCAGCCCCAGCATTTT.

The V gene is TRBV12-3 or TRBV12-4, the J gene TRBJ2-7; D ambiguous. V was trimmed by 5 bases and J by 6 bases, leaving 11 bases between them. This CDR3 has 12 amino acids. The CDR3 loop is CASSPPLGEQYF. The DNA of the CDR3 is TGTGCCAGCAGTCCCCCTCTGGGCGAGCAGTACTTC.

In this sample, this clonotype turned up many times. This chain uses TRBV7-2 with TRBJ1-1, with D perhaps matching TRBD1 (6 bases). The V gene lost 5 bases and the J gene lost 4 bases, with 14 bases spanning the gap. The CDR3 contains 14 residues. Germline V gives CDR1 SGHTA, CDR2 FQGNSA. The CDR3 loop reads CASSLTGQLTEAFF. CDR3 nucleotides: TGTGCCAGCAGCCTGACAGGCCAGCTCACTGAAGCTTTCTTT.

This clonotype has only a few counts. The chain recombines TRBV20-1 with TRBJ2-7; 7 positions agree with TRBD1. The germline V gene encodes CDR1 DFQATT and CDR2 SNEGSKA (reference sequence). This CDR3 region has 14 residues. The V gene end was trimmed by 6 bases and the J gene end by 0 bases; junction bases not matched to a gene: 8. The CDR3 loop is CSARPGTASYEQYF. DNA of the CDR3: TGCAGTGCGCGACCCGGGACAGCCTCCTACGAGCAGTACTTC.

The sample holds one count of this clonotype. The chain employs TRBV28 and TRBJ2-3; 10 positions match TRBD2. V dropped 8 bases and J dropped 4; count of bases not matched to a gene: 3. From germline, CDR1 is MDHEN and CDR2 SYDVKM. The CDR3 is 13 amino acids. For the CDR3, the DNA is TGTGCCAGCGGGACTAGCGTCGCAGATACGCAGTATTTT. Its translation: CASGTSVADTQYF.

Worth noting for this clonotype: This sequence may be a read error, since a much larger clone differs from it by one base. The CDR3: CASSYGGGIAKNIQYF. The CDR3 nucleotides are TGTGCCAGCAGTTACGGGGGGGGAATAGCCAAAAACATTCAGTACTTC. The genes are TRBV6-5 and TRBJ2-4, with 7 bases aligning to TRBD2. Germline V CDR1 and CDR2: MNHEY, SVGAGI. After removal of 2 bases from V and 0 bases from J, the junction contained 4 bases not matched to a gene. This CDR3 contains 16 residues.

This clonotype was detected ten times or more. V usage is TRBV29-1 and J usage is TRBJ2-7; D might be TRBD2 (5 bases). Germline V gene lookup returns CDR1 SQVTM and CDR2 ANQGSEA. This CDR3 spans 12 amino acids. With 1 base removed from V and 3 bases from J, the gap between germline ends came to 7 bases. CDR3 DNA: TGCAGCGTTGAAGGACGGGACTACGAGCAGTACTTC. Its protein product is CSVEGRDYEQYF.

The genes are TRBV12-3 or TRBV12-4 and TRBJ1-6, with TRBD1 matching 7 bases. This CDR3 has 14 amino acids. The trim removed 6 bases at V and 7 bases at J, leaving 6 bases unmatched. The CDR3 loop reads CASRMDRPNSPLHF. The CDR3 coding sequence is TGTGCCAGCAGAATGGACAGGCCCAATTCACCCCTCCACTTT.

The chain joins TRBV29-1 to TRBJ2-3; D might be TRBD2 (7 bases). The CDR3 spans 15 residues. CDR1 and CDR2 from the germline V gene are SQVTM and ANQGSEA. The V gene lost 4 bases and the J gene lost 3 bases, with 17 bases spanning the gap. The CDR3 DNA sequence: TGCAGCGTTGGGGGATCAGGGAGGGGGACAGATACGCAGTATTTT. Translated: CSVGGSGRGTDTQYF.

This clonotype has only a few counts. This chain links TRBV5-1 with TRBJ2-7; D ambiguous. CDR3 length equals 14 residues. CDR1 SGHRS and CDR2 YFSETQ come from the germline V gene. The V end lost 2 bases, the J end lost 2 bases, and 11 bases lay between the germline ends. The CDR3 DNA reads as TGCGCCAGCAGCTTTGGCCCTCGGGCCTACGAGCAGTACTTC. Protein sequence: CASSFGPRAYEQYF.

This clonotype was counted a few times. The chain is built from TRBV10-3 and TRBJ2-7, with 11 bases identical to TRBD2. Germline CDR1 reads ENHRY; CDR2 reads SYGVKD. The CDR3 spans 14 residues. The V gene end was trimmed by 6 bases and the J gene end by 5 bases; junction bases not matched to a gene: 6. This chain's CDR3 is CAIRASGRTNEQYF. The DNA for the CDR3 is TGTGCCATCAGAGCTAGCGGGAGGACCAACGAGCAGTACTTC.

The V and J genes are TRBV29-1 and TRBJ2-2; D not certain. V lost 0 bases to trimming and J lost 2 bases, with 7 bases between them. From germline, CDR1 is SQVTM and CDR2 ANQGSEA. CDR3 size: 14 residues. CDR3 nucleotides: TGCAGCGTTGAAGATGGAGCTAACACCGGGGAGCTGTTTTTT. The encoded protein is CSVEDGANTGELFF.

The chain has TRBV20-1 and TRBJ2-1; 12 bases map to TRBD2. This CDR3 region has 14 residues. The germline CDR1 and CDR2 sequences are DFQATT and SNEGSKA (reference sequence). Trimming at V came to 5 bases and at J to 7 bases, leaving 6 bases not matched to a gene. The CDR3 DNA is TGCAGTGCTCGACTAGCGGGAGAGCAGAATGAGCAGTTCTTC. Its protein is CSARLAGEQNEQFF.

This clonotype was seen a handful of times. CDR3 nucleotides: TGTGCCAGCAGTCAAGGGACGGTCTATGGCTACACCTTC. It encodes CASSQGTVYGYTF. The rearrangement links TRBV28 to TRBJ1-2; weak D call: TRBD1 (5 bases). The CDR3 is 13 amino acids. Germline V gives CDR1 MDHEN, CDR2 SYDVKM. Trimming took off 5 bases at V and 4 bases at J, with 11 bases between the two ends.